This passage covers 30 T cell receptor beta chains from one sample sequenced in a study of cytomegalovirus exposure and HLA in healthy donors. Both 60 Vbeta primers and 13 Jbeta primers went into the PCR. Only in-frame clones appear in the TCRdb table, and some are missing; sequencing was by immunoSEQ multiplex PCR. Altogether about 79,000 clones are present, under 70% being singletons, with the ten largest covering 6.5% to 7.5%. Material for sequencing was PBMCs. These receptors were taken from a woman aged 45-65 years in good health and CMV-seropositive.

V is TRBV19 and J is TRBJ1-2, with 9 bases matching TRBD1. After removal of 4 bases from V and 0 bases from J, the junction contained 3 bases not matched to a gene. There are 15 residues in the CDR3. In germline, CDR1 is LNHDA, CDR2 SQIVND (reference sequence). CDR3 sequence (DNA): TGTGCCAGTAGTACCGGGACAGGGACTAACTATGGCTACACCTTC. Translating it yields CASSTGTGTNYGYTF. Using reference TRBV19 and TRBJ1-2 for the parts outside the CDR3, the full variable domain is DGGITQSPKYLFRKEGQNVTLSCEQNLNHDAMYWYRQDPGQGLRLIYYSQIVNDFQKGDIAEGYSVSREKKESFPLTVTSAQKNPTAFYLCASSTGTGTNYGYTFGSGTRLTVV.

The V gene is TRBV10-2, the J gene TRBJ2-1; TRBD2 agrees at 9 bases. This CDR3 contains 14 residues. Germline-derived CDR1 and CDR2 are WSHSY and SAAADI. With V trimmed by 6 bases and J by 9 bases, 9 bases remained unmatched. The CDR3 DNA follows: TGCGCCAGCAGAACTAGCGGGCCTACTAGTGAGCAGTTCTTC. This sequence encodes CASRTSGPTSEQFF.

This clone came up once. The chain is built from TRBV2 and TRBJ2-4; tentative D call: TRBD2 (5 bases). The CDR3 is 19 amino acids. Between the trimmed V and J ends, which lost 0 bases and 1 base, there was a span of 19 bases. CDR1 is SNHLY, CDR2 FYNNEI, per germline. CDR3 DNA: TGTGCCAGCAGTGAAGCAGAGACTACGATCGTCTCGGCCAAAAACATTCAGTACTTC. It yields the protein CASSEAETTIVSAKNIQYF.

The sample holds one count of this clone. J is TRBJ1-1 and V is TRBV7-5; the table gives TRBD1 as D, unverified against the DNA. TRBV7-5 has pseudogene status. This CDR3 contains 17 residues. This CDR3 is CARSPIMTGSMSTEAFF. The CDR3 DNA is TGTGCCAGAAGCCCTATCATGACAGGGAGTATGAGCACTGAAGCTTTCTTT.

The chain combines TRBV15 with TRBJ2-7; 7 positions agree with TRBD1. Germline V lookup: CDR1 LNHNV, CDR2 YYDKDF (reference sequence). V was clipped by 0 bases and J by 5 bases; unmatched bases: 7. This CDR3 is built from 15 residues. As DNA, the CDR3 is TGTGCCACCAGCAGAGAGTTGACAGGGACGGACGAGCAGTACTTC. It yields the protein CATSRELTGTDEQYF.

This chain connects TRBV6-1 to TRBJ2-7; 9 positions match TRBD1. The junction had 9 bases not matched to a gene; V was cut back by 6 bases and J by 6 bases. This CDR3 region has 14 residues. Per the germline V gene, CDR1 is MNHNS and CDR2 is SASEGT. The CDR3 region has the DNA TGTGCCAGCAGGCTCGGGGACAGGGCAGGCGAGCAGTACTTC. Translating it yields CASRLGDRAGEQYF.

This rearrangement joins TRBV13 to TRBJ1-1; perhaps TRBD1 as D (6 bases). This CDR3 region has 12 residues. Germline-derived CDR1 and CDR2 are PRHDT and FYEKMQ (reference sequence). Trimming left V 5 bases short and J 6 bases short, with 10 bases between. CDR3 amino acids: CASSTRQAEAFF. CDR3 DNA sequence: TGTGCCAGCAGCACCCGACAGGCTGAAGCTTTCTTT. Full variable domain (missing parts from reference TRBV13 and TRBJ1-1): AAGVIQSPRHLIKEKRETATLKCYPIPRHDTVYWYQQGPGQDPQFLISFYEKMQSDKGSIPDRFSAQQFSDYHSELNMSSLELGDSALYFCASSTRQAEAFFGQGTRLTVV.

In its sample, this clone was seen once. This chain connects TRBV11-2 to TRBJ2-7, with a weak D call TRBD1 (5 bases). Between the trimmed V and J ends, which lost 1 base and 3 bases, there was a span of 10 bases. The CDR3 is 14 residues long. The germline CDR1 and CDR2 sequences are SGHAT and FQNNGV. CDR3 sequence: CASSLGRTNYEQYF. The CDR3, as DNA: TGTGCCAGCAGCTTAGGCAGGACAAACTACGAGCAGTACTTC.

This rearrangement joins TRBV7-2 to TRBJ2-7; a possible D gene is TRBD2 (6 bases). Trimming stripped 3 bases from V and 1 base from J, with 13 bases between. Germline loops: CDR1 SGHTA, CDR2 FQGNSA. The CDR3 extends over 15 amino acids. The DNA for the CDR3 is TGTGCCAGCAGCTTGGCCGGGACTGGTTCCTACGAGCAGTACTTC. Protein: CASSLAGTGSYEQYF.

V is TRBV7-9 and J is TRBJ2-1; no definite D call. Per germline, CDR1 SEHNR and CDR2 FQNEAQ (reference sequence). Trimming took 2 bases from V and 5 from J, leaving 13 bases between them. The CDR3 covers 15 residues. In DNA form, the CDR3 reads TGTGCCAGCAGCTTACGGGTGAAAGTTAACAATGAGCAGTTCTTC. It is translated as CASSLRVKVNNEQFF.

J is TRBJ1-1 and V is TRBV5-1; no clear D. The CDR3 covers 14 residues. V lost 0 bases to trimming and J lost 3 bases, with 9 bases between them. CDR1 and CDR2 from the germline V gene are SGHRS and YFSETQ. The CDR3 sequence: CASSLDGEDTEAFF. The CDR3 region has the DNA TGCGCCAGCAGCTTGGACGGCGAGGACACTGAAGCTTTCTTT.

The chain combines TRBV6-1 with TRBJ1-1, with D uncertain. This CDR3 spans 11 amino acids. CDR1 is MNHNS and CDR2 is SASEGT in the germline V gene. The CDR3 reads CASRQRPEAFF. The CDR3 nucleotides read TGTGCGAGCCGCCAGAGGCCTGAAGCTTTCTTT.

A word on this clone: Its ends do not fully match the called genes, so a read error is possible. The chain joins TRBV5-1 to TRBJ2-3, with 8 bases lining up with TRBD1. This CDR3 has 13 residues. In germline, CDR1 is SGHRS, CDR2 YFSETQ. As DNA, the CDR3 is TGCGCCAGCAGCCCACAGGGGACAGGTACGCAGTATTTT. Translated, it gives CASSPQGTGTQYF.

V gene TRBV9 combines with J gene TRBJ2-1, with D hard to call. Between the trimmed V and J ends, which lost 4 bases and 9 bases, there was a span of 11 bases. This CDR3 contains 12 residues. The V gene's germline CDR1 is SGDLS and CDR2 YYNGEE. Written as DNA, the CDR3 is TGTGCCAGCAGCCACAACACGGGTGAGCAGTTCTTC. This gives the protein CASSHNTGEQFF.

This chain connects TRBV5-1 to TRBJ2-4; TRBD2 might be the D (6 bases). V lost 5 bases and J 6 bases, leaving 12 bases between the germline ends. The CDR3 has 13 amino acids. CDR1 and CDR2 (germline): SGHRS, YFSETQ. The CDR3 sequence is CASRGTSGNIQYF. DNA for the CDR3: TGCGCCAGCAGAGGGACTTCTGGAAACATTCAGTACTTC.

The chain combines TRBV7-2 with TRBJ2-5; 7 positions match TRBD2. Trimming removed 4 bases from V and 3 bases from J; junction bases left unmatched: 17. Germline V gives CDR1 SGHTA, CDR2 FQGNSA. There are 18 residues in the CDR3. CDR3 region: CASSSRGRVTTTKETQYF. For the CDR3, the DNA is TGTGCCAGCAGCTCCCGGGGGAGGGTCACAACGACCAAAGAGACCCAGTACTTC.

This rearrangement joins TRBV2 to TRBJ2-7; 7 bases align to TRBD2. The germline CDR1 and CDR2 sequences are SNHLY and FYNNEI. The CDR3 extends over 15 amino acids. J gave up 1 base and V 6 bases, and 9 bases lay outside the gene matches. In nucleotides, the CDR3 is TGTGCCAGCAGCGGTATGCGGGGGTCTTCCTACGAGCAGTACTTC. Protein: CASSGMRGSSYEQYF.

This chain connects TRBV2 to TRBJ1-4, with 7 bases lining up with TRBD1. CDR3 length: 14 amino acids. Germline CDR1 reads SNHLY; CDR2 reads FYNNEI. V dropped 8 bases and J dropped 7; count of bases not matched to a gene: 10. The CDR3 DNA reads TGTGCCAGCGTAGTAGACCCAGGGGGTGAAAAACTGTTTTTT. Translated: CASVVDPGGEKLFF. The whole variable domain, filled in from reference TRBV2 and TRBJ1-4, reads EPEVTQTPSHQVTQMGQEVILRCVPISNHLYFYWYRQILGQKVEFLVSFYNNEISEKSEIFDDQFSVERPDGSNFTLKIRSTKLEDSAMYFCASVVDPGGEKLFFGSGTQLSVL.

The V and J genes are TRBV14 and TRBJ1-2, with D tentatively TRBD1 (5 bases). Trimming cost V 0 bases and J 3 bases, with 8 bases left between them. The CDR3 has 14 residues. Germline V gives CDR1 SGHDN, CDR2 FVKESK. The CDR3 sequence is CASSQDRQHYGYTF. The CDR3 nucleotides are TGTGCCAGCAGCCAAGACAGACAGCACTATGGCTACACCTTC.

This chain uses TRBV2 with TRBJ2-1; 8 bases map to TRBD1. This CDR3 region has 15 residues. V gave up 7 bases and J gave up 0 bases; unmatched junction bases: 5. Germline CDR1 reads SNHLY; CDR2 reads FYNNEI. The CDR3 region has the DNA TGTGCCAGCACAGGGGGCTCCCGCTCCTACAATGAGCAGTTCTTC. Protein sequence: CASTGGSRSYNEQFF. Together with reference TRBV2 and TRBJ2-1, the CDR3 gives the full variable domain: EPEVTQTPSHQVTQMGQEVILRCVPISNHLYFYWYRQILGQKVEFLVSFYNNEISEKSEIFDDQFSVERPDGSNFTLKIRSTKLEDSAMYFCASTGGSRSYNEQFFGPGTRLTVL.

The J gene is TRBJ1-4, the V gene TRBV11-2; maybe TRBD1 (5 bases). V dropped 11 bases and J dropped 4 bases, with 17 bases sitting between them. The germline V gene has CDR1 SGHAT and CDR2 FQNNGV. This CDR3 has 14 residues. The CDR3 reads CAPRGGGDNEKLFF. The CDR3 DNA reads TGTGCCCCCCGTGGGGGGGGAGATAATGAAAAACTGTTTTTT. Looking up the rest from reference TRBV11-2 and TRBJ1-4 gives the full variable domain: EAGVAQSPRYKIIEKRQSVAFWCNPISGHATLYWYQQILGQGPKLLIQFQNNGVVDDSQLPKDRFSAERLKGVDSTLKIQPAKLEDSAVYLCAPRGGGDNEKLFFGSGTQLSVL.

The chain has TRBV9 and TRBJ2-3; D gene unclear. The CDR3 spans 14 residues. V was pared by 0 bases and J by 2 bases, with 7 bases between. CDR1 is SGDLS and CDR2 is YYNGEE in the germline V gene. The CDR3 region is CASSVARHTDTQYF. The CDR3 nucleotides read TGTGCCAGCAGCGTAGCAAGACACACAGATACGCAGTATTTT.

This clone was seen a few times. The rearrangement links TRBV28 to TRBJ1-2; D might be TRBD1 (5 bases). Trimming cost V 6 bases and J 9 bases, with 14 bases left between them. The V gene's germline CDR1 is MDHEN and CDR2 SYDVKM. The CDR3 is made up of 12 amino acids. CDR3 residues: CASSPGLNRYTF. DNA for the CDR3: TGTGCCAGCAGCCCGGGACTAAACCGCTACACCTTC.

The rearrangement links TRBV5-1 to TRBJ1-2; 7 bases agree with TRBD1. The CDR3 sequence is 14 residues long. V shed 3 bases and J 7 bases; nucleotides not matched to a gene: 9. CDR1 is SGHRS and CDR2 is YFSETQ in the germline V gene. CDR3 residues: CASSWDSSGGGYTF. CDR3 in DNA: TGCGCCAGCAGCTGGGACAGTTCTGGGGGTGGCTACACCTTC.

J is TRBJ2-7 and V is TRBV18; 9 nucleotides line up with TRBD2. The CDR3 runs to 18 residues. The V gene end was trimmed by 3 bases and the J gene end by 4 bases; junction bases not matched to a gene: 16. Germline lookup yields CDR1 KGHSH and CDR2 LQKENI. CDR3 sequence: CASSPFFSPALAGYEQYF. CDR3 nucleotides: TGTGCCAGCTCACCTTTTTTTTCCCCGGCCCTAGCGGGATACGAGCAGTACTTC.

The sample holds a few counts of this clone. This chain connects TRBV9 to TRBJ2-5; D possibly corresponds to TRBD2 (7 bases). CDR3 size: 16 residues. Trimming removed 0 bases at V and 5 bases at J, with 17 bases between. Germline values: CDR1 SGDLS, CDR2 YYNGEE. CDR3: CASSVASTGGLETQYF. In nucleotides, the CDR3 is TGTGCCAGCAGCGTAGCTTCTACGGGGGGCCTCGAGACCCAGTACTTC.

V gene TRBV13 combines with J gene TRBJ1-1; unclear D gene. V was pared by 4 bases and J by 1 base, with 4 bases between. Germline V gives CDR1 PRHDT, CDR2 FYEKMQ (reference sequence). This CDR3 spans 12 amino acids. This chain's CDR3 is CASSSQNTEAFF. The CDR3 nucleotides read TGTGCCAGCAGCTCCCAGAACACTGAAGCTTTCTTT.

The gene calls are TRBV2 and TRBJ2-7; no reliable D call. In germline, CDR1 is SNHLY, CDR2 FYNNEI. The V end was cut by 5 bases, the J end by 7 bases, with 9 bases between. The CDR3 extends over 11 amino acids. The CDR3 coding sequence is TGTGCCAGCAGTTGGGCTTGGGAGCAGTACGTC. Its protein product is CASSWAWEQYV.

In DNA form, the CDR3 reads TGTGCCAGCAGCTTAAATTGGGGTAGGGGGATGTCCTACGAGCAGTACTTC. Translation gives CASSLNWGRGMSYEQYF. The V gene is TRBV5-5, the J gene TRBJ2-7; D is perhaps TRBD1 (6 bases). Germline CDR1 SGHKS, CDR2 YYEKEE (reference sequence). The CDR3 runs to 17 residues. The ends were cut back, 2 bases at V and 1 base at J, with 19 bases in the middle.

The chain combines TRBV2 with TRBJ2-4, with TRBD1 as a possible D gene (6 bases). Between the trimmed V and J ends, which lost 2 bases and 0 bases, there was a span of 23 bases. This CDR3 spans 20 amino acids. The germline V gene has CDR1 SNHLY and CDR2 FYNNEI. CDR3 coding DNA: TGTGCCAGCAGTGAATTTATGGGGACAAATCGTCTGAAAGCCAAAAACATTCAGTACTTC. Amino acid sequence: CASSEFMGTNRLKAKNIQYF.